The rows below give T cell receptor beta chains drawn from one sample of a study of blood T cell repertoires in COVID-19. The assay was immunoSEQ multiplex PCR, and TCRdb's table has in-frame clones only and misses some. The profile shows under 300,000 clones, approximately 92% of them singletons. Input material: PBMCs or T cells enriched from blood (not recorded which). All receptors come from a woman aged 18-29 years who had recovered from COVID-19. The CDR3 runs from the conserved cysteine through the conserved F or W. The D gene is left open where the match is weak. A row's size may be missing; if present it is once, few, many or a size class.

>TRBV4-2|.|.|TRBJ1-1
CASSQGGGVYTEAFF
TGTGCCAGCAGCCAAGGAGGGGGGGTTTATACTGAAGCTTTCTTT
>TRBV30|TRBD2|.|TRBJ2-7
CAWSVGGYEQYF
TGTGCCTGGAGTGTGGGGGGGTACGAGCAGTACTTC
>TRBV5-8|.|.|TRBJ1-5
CASSLSPYSNQPQHF
TGTGCCAGCAGCTTGTCTCCGTATAGCAATCAGCCCCAGCATTTT
>TRBV10-3|TRBD1|once|TRBJ1-6
CAITGGNNSPLHF
TGTGCCATTACAGGGGGGAACAATTCACCCCTCCACTTT
>TRBV5-1|TRBD1|.|TRBJ1-3
CASSLQGASLSGNTIYF
TGCGCCAGCAGCTTGCAGGGGGCAAGTCTCTCTGGAAACACCATATATTTT
>TRBV7-9|.|.|TRBJ1-2
CASSPQSYGYTF
TGTGCCAGCAGTCCCCAGTCTTATGGCTACACCTTC
>TRBV4-2|TRBD1|.|TRBJ2-2
CASSQTTTGTGGANGELFF
TGTGCCAGCAGCCAAACGACGACGGGGACAGGGGGCGCGAACGGGGAGCTGTTTTTT
>TRBV18|.|few|TRBJ1-1
CASSPMRAGLETEAFF
TGTGCCAGCTCACCGATGAGGGCGGGTTTAGAGACTGAAGCTTTCTTT
>TRBV5-1|TRBD2|.|TRBJ2-2
CASSWRTSGGADTGELFF
TGCGCCAGCAGCTGGAGGACTAGCGGGGGGGCCGACACCGGGGAGCTGTTTTTT
>TRBV7-2|TRBD2|.|TRBJ2-5
CASSYRRGASQETQYF
TGTGCCAGCAGCTACCGGCGGGGGGCTTCACAAGAGACCCAGTACTTC
>TRBV10-3|.|.|TRBJ1-1
CAIRRIANTEAFF
TGTGCCATCAGACGTATAGCGAACACTGAAGCTTTCTTT
>TRBV5-6|TRBD1|.|TRBJ1-3
CASSLRLQGAGNTIYF
TGTGCCAGCAGCTTGCGATTACAGGGGGCGGGAAACACCATATATTTT
>TRBV3-1/TRBV3-2|.|.|TRBJ2-1
CASSHAGRGSNEQFF
TGTGCCAGCAGCCATGCGGGGCGGGGCTCCAATGAGCAGTTCTTC
>TRBV5-4|TRBD1|.|TRBJ2-7
CASSPTGDEQYF
TGTGCCAGCAGCCCGACAGGGGACGAGCAGTACTTC
>TRBV25-1|TRBD1|.|TRBJ1-5
CASSETGAVSNQPQHF
TGTGCCAGCAGTGAGACAGGGGCCGTTAGCAATCAGCCCCAGCATTTT
>TRBV11-2|.|.|TRBJ2-2
CASTSGVNTGELFF
TGTGCCAGCACCTCCGGGGTGAACACCGGGGAGCTGTTTTTT